Listed here is a single T cell receptor (beta chain). Which antigen it targets is not known. These data come from a study of CXCR3-negative and CXCR3-positive naive CD8 T cells (dated by TCRdb to about 2019). Context from the whole study: Roughly 140 million TRB reads were obtained in total, roughly 1.5 +/- 0.3 million reads per library. Naive subsets from about five donors and memory cells from 3 donors were included in the TRBV-TRBJ cluster analysis. Diversity and physicochemical repertoire analyses covered some ten donors pooled from two independent experiments.

TCRdb names NextSeq 550 as the instrument used. The Human TCR Profiling Kit (MiLaboratory) was used to make UMI-labeled 5' RACE TRB cDNA libraries. The full amount of extracted RNA was used for cDNA synthesis, and the full amount of resulting cDNA was used for PCR amplification. Libraries were prepared in parallel with an identical number of PCR cycles. In the paper's pipeline: With a requirement of at least two reads per UMI, MIGEC and MiXCR extracted about 50,000 +/- 10,000 unique UMI-labeled TRB cDNA molecules per library. Each library averaged about 40,000 +/- 10,000 functional in-frame TRB CDR3 nucleotide clonotypes without stop codons. After downsampling to 5000 UMI-labeled TRB molecules per sample, diversity metrics, including normalized Shannon-Wiener and Chao1, were computed in VDJtools. VDJtools was used to calculate clonotype-size-weighted physicochemical properties of the central five CDR3 residues, namely interaction energy, strength, volume and Kidera factor 4. The reads underwent TCRdb reprocessing, giving one record for each CDR3 protein sequence and no DNA. The V and J calls follow TCRdb's processing rather than the paper's. The sample table holds over 70,000 distinct CDR3 sequences. Around 0.82% of the sample goes to the ten largest clones.

Results and caveats for the whole study, not just this receptor: Freshly isolated PBMCs were used for most assays because CXCR3 expression partially decreased after cryopreservation. Both naive subsets had comparably high repertoire diversity, while memory CD8+ T cells had much lower repertoire diversity. Because surface CD5, which is linked to self-reactivity in mice, was comparable between the naive subsets, TCR interaction strength was also inferred from TRB CDR3 physicochemical properties. Compared with CXCR3-negative naive cells, CXCR3-positive naive cells had TRB CDR3s with higher hydrophobicity (lower Kidera factor 4), lower energy, and higher strength and volume indices. Naive CXCR3-negative and CXCR3-positive cells from the same donor showed similar TRBV-TRBJ usage, whereas memory cells showed distinct patterns.

For every CD8+ T cell subset, 300,000 cells were flow-sorted straight into RLT lysis buffer, and each subset was sorted in triplicate. To exclude memory contaminants, naive CD8+ T cells were stringently defined as CD45RO-CCR7+CD27+CD95-. Using standard density gradient centrifugation, peripheral blood mononuclear cells were isolated from buffy coats. A FACSAria III was used to flow-sort naive CD8+ T cells into CXCR3-negative and CXCR3-positive populations. Total RNA was extracted from sorted cells using an RNeasy Mini Kit. Reading from cysteine to phenylalanine, the CDR3 counts 13 amino acids. The DNA is unrecorded. The germline V gene gives CDR1 as MDHEN and CDR2 as SYDVKM.

Sequencing used naive CXCR3+ CD8+ T cells from blood. The sample's cell subset or site label, in plain terms: CD45RO-CCR7+CD27+CD95- naive CD8+ T cells expressing CXCR3 (TNR3+). The sequence joins TRBV28 to TRBJ2-3; TCRdb's D gene call, TRBD1, goes unchecked for lack of DNA. The clonotype was recovered from a human donor in good health. Some clones in this sample may be carry-over from other donors' samples. This receptor carries the CDR3 CAKTTGHTDTQYF.